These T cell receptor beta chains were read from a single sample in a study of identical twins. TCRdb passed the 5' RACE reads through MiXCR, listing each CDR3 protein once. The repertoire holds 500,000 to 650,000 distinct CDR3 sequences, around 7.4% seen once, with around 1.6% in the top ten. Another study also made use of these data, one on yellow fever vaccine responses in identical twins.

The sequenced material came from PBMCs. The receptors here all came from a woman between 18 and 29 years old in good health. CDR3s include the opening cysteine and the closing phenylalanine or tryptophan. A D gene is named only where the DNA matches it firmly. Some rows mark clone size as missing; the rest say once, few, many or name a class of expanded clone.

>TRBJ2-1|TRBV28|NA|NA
TGTGCCAGCAGTTTAATTTACCAGGCTGAGCAGTTCTTC
CASSLIYQAEQFF
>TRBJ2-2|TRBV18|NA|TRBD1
TGTGCCAGCTCACCGACAGGGGCCATGAACACCGGGGAGCTGTTTTTT
CASSPTGAMNTGELFF
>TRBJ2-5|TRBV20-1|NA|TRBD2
TGCAGTGCAGAACCGGGACTACCCCGCGCGGAGACCCAGTACTTC
CSAEPGLPRAETQYF
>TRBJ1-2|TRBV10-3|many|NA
TGTGCCATCAGTGAGTCGGGCAACCCGAAACAAGGATATGGCTACACCTTC
CAISESGNPKQGYGYTF
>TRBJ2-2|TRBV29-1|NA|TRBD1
TGCAGCGTTTCTTCATGGGCAGGGGGAAACGGGGAGCTGTTTTTT
CSVSSWAGGNGELFF
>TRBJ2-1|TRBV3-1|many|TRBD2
TGTGCCAGCAGCCCCATGCTAGCGGGAGCTCAGGAGCAGTTCTTC
CASSPMLAGAQEQFF
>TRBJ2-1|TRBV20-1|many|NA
TGCAGTGCTAGCACGCGACCCGGGGTCAATGAGCAGTTCTTC
CSASTRPGVNEQFF
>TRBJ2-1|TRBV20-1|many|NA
TGCAGTGCTAGTGAATGGGGCTCGACTACCTACAATGAGCAGTTCTTC
CSASEWGSTTYNEQFF
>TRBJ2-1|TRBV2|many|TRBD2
TGTGCCAGCAGTTTGGGACTAGCGGGCGGCGACAATGAGCAGTTCTTC
CASSLGLAGGDNEQFF
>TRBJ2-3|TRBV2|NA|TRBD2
TGTGCCAGCAGACTAGCGGGAGCGGTAGATACGCAGTATTTT
CASRLAGAVDTQYF
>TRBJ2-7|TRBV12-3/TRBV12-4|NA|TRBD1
TGTGCCAGCAGCGGGACTGGACAGGGGGCTGGGGAGCAGTACTTC
CASSGTGQGAGEQYF
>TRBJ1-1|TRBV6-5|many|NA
TGTGCCAGCAGTTACAAGTTAGGGGGGGCTGAAGCTTTCTTT
CASSYKLGGAEAFF
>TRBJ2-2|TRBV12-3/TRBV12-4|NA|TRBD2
TGTGCCAGCAGTCGGCCCAGCGGGAGGAACACCGGGGAGCTGTTTTTT
CASSRPSGRNTGELFF
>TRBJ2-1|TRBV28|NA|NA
TGTGCCAGCGTCTCGGGGGGGACAGGGTCTTACAATGAGCAGTTCTTC
CASVSGGTGSYNEQFF